The 5 T cell receptor beta chains reported below all come from one sample, sequenced in a study of siplizumab effects on memory and regulatory T cells. Some clones are missing from TCRdb's copy, which holds only in-frame ones; the method was immunoSEQ multiplex PCR. The table lists 100,000 or so clones, roughly 94% of them singletons. Input material: Tregs sorted from blood. These receptors originate from a human donor in good health.

The CDR3 region is CASSPEDLADSGANVLTF. In DNA, the CDR3 is TGTGCCAGTAGTCCGGAAGACCTGGCGGACTCTGGGGCCAACGTCCTGACTTTC. The chain joins TRBV19 to TRBJ2-6; D is uncertain. CDR1 and CDR2 (germline): LNHDA, SQIVND (reference sequence). The CDR3 covers 18 residues. V was clipped by 5 bases and J by 0 bases, with 17 bases between them.

The V call is TRBV5-1, the J call TRBJ1-6; D is unclear. The ends were cut back, 2 bases at V and 7 bases at J, with 10 bases in the middle. This CDR3 comprises 14 residues. The germline gives CDR1 SGHRS, CDR2 YFSETQ. CDR3 bases: TGCGCCAGCAGCTTCGGTAATCGGAATTCACCCCTCCACTTT. Protein sequence: CASSFGNRNSPLHF.

J is TRBJ2-3 and V is TRBV5-1; 9 bases align to TRBD2. Germline V gene sequence: CDR1 SGHRS, CDR2 YFSETQ. Germline trimming cut 4 bases from V and 5 bases from J; bases unmatched to any gene: 8. The CDR3 has 15 amino acids. In DNA, the CDR3 is TGCGCCAGCAGCCCCCCCCGCGGGAGGGGAGATACGCAGTATTTT. This sequence encodes CASSPPRGRGDTQYF. Full variable domain (remainder filled in from reference TRBV5-1 and TRBJ2-3): KAGVTQTPRYLIKTRGQQVTLSCSPISGHRSVSWYQQTPGQGLQFLFEYFSETQRNKGNFPGRFSGRQFSNSRSEMNVSTLELGDSALYLCASSPPRGRGDTQYFGPGTRLTVL.

The J gene is TRBJ1-2, the V gene TRBV5-5, with no clear D. From germline, CDR1 is SGHKS and CDR2 YYEKEE (reference sequence). CDR3 length equals 13 residues. V was clipped by 0 bases and J by 0 bases, with 3 bases between them. The CDR3, as DNA: TGTGCCAGCAGCTTGGATCCTAACTATGGCTACACCTTC. Protein product: CASSLDPNYGYTF.

The sample holds one count of this clone. The J gene is TRBJ2-2, the V gene TRBV5-1; weak D call: TRBD1 (7 bases). Germline CDR1 and CDR2: SGHRS and YFSETQ. Trimming cost V 5 bases and J 0 bases, with 11 bases left between them. CDR3 size: 15 residues. DNA of the CDR3: TGCGCCAGCAGGGGCGGGACAGCGAACACCGGGGAGCTGTTTTTT. Its protein is CASRGGTANTGELFF.